The T cell receptor beta chain under discussion was sequenced for a study of blood T cells in healthy people across ages. This clonotype turned up a few times. A second PCR, run for about 7 to 11 cycles, used a sample-barcoded 5' primer plus a J-beta primer mix. CDR3-containing paired-end reads numbered at least 2.5 million in each sample. MiXCR was run by TCRdb on the 5' RACE reads, yielding one entry per CDR3 protein. The sample consists of approximately 900,000 distinct CDR3 sequences, roughly 43% of them appearing once. This CDR3 has 13 amino acids. With 5 bases removed from V and 6 bases from J, the gap between germline ends came to 12 bases.

V gene TRBV12-3 or TRBV12-4 combines with J gene TRBJ2-3; D possibly corresponds to TRBD2 (5 bases). Source material: blood. The clonotype was recovered from a man aged 30 to 39 in good health. The CDR3 DNA reads as TGTGCCAGCAGTCCCAAGCGGATCGATACGCAGTATTTT. Its translation is CASSPKRIDTQYF.